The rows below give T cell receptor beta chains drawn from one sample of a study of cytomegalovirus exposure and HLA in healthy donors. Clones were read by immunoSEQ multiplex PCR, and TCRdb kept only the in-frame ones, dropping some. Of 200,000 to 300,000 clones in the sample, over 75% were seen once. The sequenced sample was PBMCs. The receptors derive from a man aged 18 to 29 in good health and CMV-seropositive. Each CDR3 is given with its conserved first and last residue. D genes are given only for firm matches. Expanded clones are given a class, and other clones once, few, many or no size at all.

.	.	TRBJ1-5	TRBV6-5	CASKELGASNQPQHF	TGTGCCAGCAAGGAATTGGGGGCGAGCAATCAGCCCCAGCATTTT
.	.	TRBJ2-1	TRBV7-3	CASSLGAANEQFF	TGTGCCAGCAGCCTCGGGGCAGCCAATGAGCAGTTCTTC
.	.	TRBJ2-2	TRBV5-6	CASSLGGRSGELFF	TGTGCCAGCAGCCTAGGGGGACGGTCCGGGGAGCTGTTTTTT
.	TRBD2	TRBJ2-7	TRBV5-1	CASSGSGREYEQYF	TGCGCCAGCAGCGGTAGCGGGAGAGAATACGAGCAGTACTTC
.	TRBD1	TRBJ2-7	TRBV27	CASSLSNGGTASYEQYF	TGTGCCAGCAGTTTATCTAATGGTGGGACAGCCTCCTACGAGCAGTACTTC
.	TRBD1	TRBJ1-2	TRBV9	CASSSPGQGAVGYTF	TGTGCCAGCAGCTCACCGGGACAGGGGGCGGTTGGCTACACCTTC
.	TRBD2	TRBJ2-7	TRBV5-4	CASQRGTSYEQYF	TGTGCCTCACAGCGGGGGACTTCCTACGAGCAGTACTTC
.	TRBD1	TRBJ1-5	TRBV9	CASSPTRTGGNQPQHF	TGTGCCAGCAGCCCAACTCGGACAGGGGGCAATCAGCCCCAGCATTTT
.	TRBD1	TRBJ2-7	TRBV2	CASSSLTGDGEQYF	TGTGCCAGCAGTTCCCTGACAGGGGATGGCGAGCAGTACTTC
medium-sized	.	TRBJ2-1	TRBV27	CASSLGGNYNEQFF	TGTGCCAGCAGTTTAGGCGGAAACTACAATGAGCAGTTCTTC
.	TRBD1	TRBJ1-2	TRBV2	CASRIQGYYGYTF	TGTGCCAGCAGGATACAGGGGTACTATGGCTACACCTTC
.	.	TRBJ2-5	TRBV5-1	CASSSGPRETQYF	TGCGCCAGCAGCTCGGGGCCTCGGGAGACCCAGTACTTC
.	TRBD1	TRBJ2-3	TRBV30	CAWSLTGGTDTQYF	TGTGCCTGGAGCTTGACAGGGGGCACAGATACGCAGTATTTT
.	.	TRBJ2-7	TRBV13	CASSHGESYEQYF	TGTGCCAGCAGCCACGGGGAGTCCTACGAGCAGTACTTC
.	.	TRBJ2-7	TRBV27	CASSPWTETSYEQYF	TGTGCCAGCAGTCCCTGGACTGAAACCTCCTACGAGCAGTACTTC
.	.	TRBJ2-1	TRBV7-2	CASSLVGRSGFNEQFF	TGTGCCAGCAGCTTAGTCGGTCGCAGCGGTTTCAATGAGCAGTTCTTC
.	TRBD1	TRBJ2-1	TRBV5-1	CASSFTTGASYNEQFF	TGCGCCAGCAGCTTCACGACAGGGGCCTCCTACAATGAGCAGTTCTTC
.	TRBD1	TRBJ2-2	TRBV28	CASSFTGDTGELFF	TGTGCCAGCAGTTTCACAGGGGACACCGGGGAGCTGTTTTTT
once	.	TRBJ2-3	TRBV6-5	CASSLGQLGTDTQYF	TGTGCCAGCAGCCTCGGACAGTTGGGCACAGATACGCAGTATTTT
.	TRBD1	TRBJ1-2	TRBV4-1	CASSQTGILNYGYTF	TGCGCCAGCAGCCAGACAGGGATATTGAACTATGGCTACACCTTC
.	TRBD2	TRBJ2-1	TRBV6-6	CASSRAGEYHNEQFF	TGTGCCAGCAGCCGAGCGGGAGAGTACCACAATGAGCAGTTCTTC
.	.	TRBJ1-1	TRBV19	CASSIGGGNTEAFF	TGTGCCAGTAGTATAGGTGGCGGGAACACTGAAGCTTTCTTT
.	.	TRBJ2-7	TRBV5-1	CASSPMAGVNEQYF	TGCGCCAGCAGCCCGATGGCCGGGGTAAACGAGCAGTACTTC
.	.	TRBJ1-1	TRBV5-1	CASSPDPNTEAFF	TGCGCCAGCAGCCCAGACCCTAACACTGAAGCTTTCTTT
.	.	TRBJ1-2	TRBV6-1	CASSDRVAGYTF	TGTGCCAGCAGTGACAGGGTAGCTGGCTACACCTTC
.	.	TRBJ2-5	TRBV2	CASSDLEETQYF	TGTGCCAGCAGTGACTTAGAAGAGACCCAGTACTTC
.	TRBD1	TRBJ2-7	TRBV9	CASSVEGQGISEQYF	TGTGCCAGCAGCGTGGAAGGACAGGGCATATCCGAGCAGTACTTC
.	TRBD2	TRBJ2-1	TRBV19	CASSIDTAGGGNEQFF	TGTGCCAGTAGTATAGACACGGCCGGCGGGGGCAATGAGCAGTTCTTC
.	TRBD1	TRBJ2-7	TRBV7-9	CASSSTDQNDRAPLGEQYF	TGTGCCAGCAGCTCGACCGACCAGAATGACAGGGCCCCTCTGGGGGAGCAGTACTTC
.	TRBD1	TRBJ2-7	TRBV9	CASSVGTGGGYEQYF	TGTGCCAGCAGCGTAGGGACAGGGGGCGGGTACGAGCAGTACTTC